This passage covers 32 T cell receptor beta chains from one sample sequenced in a study of T cell repertoires in cytomegalovirus infection. TCRdb processed the reads anew with MiXCR; each CDR3 protein has one entry. Counted here are approximately 76,000 distinct CDR3 sequences, roughly 39% occurring once; the ten biggest clones make up more than 80%. These TCRs' antigens remain unknown. Sample: CD8+ T cells from cultured PBMCs, taken from culture after CMV antigen stimulation. All receptors come from a human donor in good health (CMV status not recorded). Some clones in this sample may be carry-over from other donors' samples.

In its sample, this clonotype was seen many times. The CDR3: CASSLEGVLRGNSPLHF. The CDR3 DNA sequence: TGTGCCAGCAGCTTAGAAGGGGTCCTAAGGGGAAATTCACCCCTCCACTTT. This chain joins TRBV7-2 and TRBJ1-6, with D perhaps TRBD1 (5 bases). Germline loops: CDR1 SGHTA, CDR2 FQGNSA. This CDR3 has 17 amino acids. Trimming removed 1 base at V and 7 bases at J, with 17 bases between.

V is TRBV7-1 and J is TRBJ2-2, with TRBD2 as a possible D gene (6 bases). TRBV7-1 carries the ORF label, with uncertain function. This CDR3 has 16 amino acids. V lost 4 bases to trimming and J lost 1 base, with 13 bases between them. CDR3 DNA sequence: TGTGCCAGCAGCTATCCAGCGGGCTTGAACACCGGGGAGCTGTTTTTT. Translation gives CASSYPAGLNTGELFF.

This clonotype was recorded once. The chain uses TRBV19 and TRBJ2-1, with TRBD2 matching over 8 bases. The CDR3 sequence is 15 residues long. Germline CDR1 reads LNHDA; CDR2 reads SQIVND (reference sequence). V lost 5 bases, J lost 4 bases, and 7 bases stayed unmatched. CDR3 loop: CASSVALAVYNEQFF. In nucleotides, the CDR3 is TGTGCCAGTAGTGTAGCACTAGCGGTGTACAATGAGCAGTTCTTC.

V is TRBV10-3 and J is TRBJ2-1, with D maybe TRBD1 (6 bases). Per germline, CDR1 ENHRY and CDR2 SYGVKD. The CDR3 length is 14 residues. V was trimmed by 7 bases and J by 6 bases, leaving 16 bases between them. The CDR3 bases are TGTGCCATCACCAAGGACAGAAGCCGCAATGAGCAGTTCTTC. It specifies CAITKDRSRNEQFF.

The genes are TRBV27 and TRBJ1-5, with 10 bases matching TRBD1. The germline V gene encodes CDR1 MNHEY and CDR2 SMNVEV (reference sequence). This CDR3 region has 16 residues. The J segment lost 6 bases and the V segment lost 2 bases, leaving 7 bases of the junction unmatched. The DNA of the CDR3 is TGTGCCAGCAGTTTAGGGGGACAGGGGTCCCGTCAGCCCCAGCATTTT. Its protein is CASSLGGQGSRQPQHF.

The rearrangement links TRBV5-5 to TRBJ1-1, with D maybe TRBD1 (6 bases). Germline-derived CDR1 and CDR2 are SGHKS and YYEKEE (reference sequence). Trimming pared 1 base from V and 6 bases from J, leaving 10 bases between. The CDR3 has 13 amino acids. The CDR3 DNA follows: TGTGCCAGCAGCTTGCAGGGGTCACCTGAAGCTTTCTTT. Translation gives CASSLQGSPEAFF.

The chain couples TRBV13 to TRBJ1-5; D is ambiguous. Germline CDR1 PRHDT, CDR2 FYEKMQ (reference sequence). The CDR3 sequence is 16 residues long. The V and J ends lost 3 bases and 2 bases respectively, with 14 bases between them. CDR3 sequence (DNA): TGTGCCAGCAGCTTCTGGGGAGAGGGTCGCAATCAGCCCCAGCATTTT. Amino acids: CASSFWGEGRNQPQHF.

The CDR3 sequence: CASSSEWGGELFF. The CDR3 DNA is TGTGCCAGCAGCTCTGAATGGGGCGGGGAGCTGTTTTTT. The chain uses TRBV7-6 and TRBJ2-2; D is unresolved. The CDR3 sequence is 13 residues long. Per germline, CDR1 SGHVS and CDR2 FNYEAQ. V was cut by 4 bases and J by 7 bases, with 10 bases left in between.

The chain recombines TRBV7-9 with TRBJ2-5; 7 positions match TRBD2. After removal of 5 bases from V and 13 bases from J, the junction contained 10 bases not matched to a gene. There are 12 residues in the CDR3. Germline V gene lookup returns CDR1 SEHNR and CDR2 FQNEAQ (reference sequence). The CDR3 DNA reads TGTGCCAGCAGCCCGACGGGGGGACGTACGTACTTC. This encodes CASSPTGGRTYF.

This clonotype was detected many times. The chain recombines TRBV7-6 with TRBJ2-7; either TRBD1 or TRBD2 may supply D (7 bases each). From germline, CDR1 is SGHVS and CDR2 FNYEAQ. This CDR3 contains 16 residues. Trimming removed 8 bases from V and 0 bases from J, with 20 bases in between. CDR3 DNA sequence: TGTGCCAGCGCCGAAGGGGCAGGGGGGGACTCCTACGAGCAGTACTTC. Encoded protein: CASAEGAGGDSYEQYF.

On this clonotype itself: At one of its ends the junction is not consistent with the germline gene, which may arise from a read error. The CDR3 DNA is TGTGCCCGCAGCTTAGCCCCAGCCGATCCGAGGGCCCAGTACTTC. Translation: CARSLAPADPRAQYF. The J gene is TRBJ2-5, the V gene TRBV7-2, with D possibly matching TRBD2 (5 bases). The V gene's germline CDR1 is SGHTA and CDR2 FQGNSA. The CDR3 consists of 15 residues.

This clonotype was seen only a few times. The chain joins TRBV4-1 to TRBJ2-7; tentatively, D is TRBD2 (6 bases). The CDR3 length is 15 residues. V gave up 0 bases and J gave up 4 bases, with 13 bases separating them. CDR1 and CDR2 (germline): MGHRA, YSYEKL. For the CDR3, the DNA is TGCGCCAGCAGCCAAGAGATCCGGGGAGGTTACGAGCAGTACTTC. The encoded protein is CASSQEIRGGYEQYF.

The V gene is TRBV20-1, the J gene TRBJ2-3; 7 bases fit TRBD2. The CDR3 length is 14 residues. The J segment lost 4 bases and the V segment lost 7 bases, leaving 11 bases of the junction unmatched. CDR1 and CDR2 (germline): DFQATT, SNEGSKA (reference sequence). In DNA form, the CDR3 reads TGCAGTGTTAGCGGCAGCGGGGCGGCAGATACGCAGTATTTT. It is translated as CSVSGSGAADTQYF.

The rearrangement links TRBV14 to TRBJ1-4, with 10 positions matching TRBD1. Trimming cost V 4 bases and J 5 bases; bases outside gene matches: 10. Per the germline V gene, CDR1 is SGHDN and CDR2 is FVKESK. This CDR3 contains 17 residues. In nucleotides, the CDR3 is TGTGCCAGCAGCCCCGCCGCCGGGACAGGGGAAAATGAAAAACTGTTTTTT. Translating it yields CASSPAAGTGENEKLFF.

The rearrangement uses TRBV12-3 or TRBV12-4 and TRBJ1-2; weak D call: TRBD1 (5 bases). V gave up 1 base and J gave up 4 bases, with 13 bases separating them. The CDR3 is 15 amino acids. CDR3 in amino acids: CASSLVTEKSYGYTF. CDR3 DNA: TGTGCCAGCAGTTTAGTGACAGAGAAGTCCTATGGCTACACCTTC.

This rearrangement joins TRBV12-5 to TRBJ1-2; D may be TRBD1 (5 bases). Per germline, CDR1 LGHNT and CDR2 FRNRAP. With 5 bases removed from V and 4 bases from J, the gap between germline ends came to 11 bases. The CDR3 has 13 residues. The CDR3 DNA reads as TGTGCTAGTGGTCCGACGGGGGGCTATGGCTACACCTTC. This codes for CASGPTGGYGYTF.

This clonotype was counted only a few times. This chain links TRBV19 with TRBJ2-1, with D unresolved. The CDR3 sequence is 18 residues long. Germline assignment: CDR1 LNHDA and CDR2 SQIVND (reference sequence). The V and J ends lost 1 base and 0 bases respectively, with 16 bases between them. The CDR3 DNA reads TGTGCCAGTAGTATAGTAAGGGTGCGAGAGAACTCCTACAATGAGCAGTTCTTC. Translation: CASSIVRVRENSYNEQFF. Using reference TRBV19 and TRBJ2-1 for the parts outside the CDR3, the full variable domain is DGGITQSPKYLFRKEGQNVTLSCEQNLNHDAMYWYRQDPGQGLRLIYYSQIVNDFQKGDIAEGYSVSREKKESFPLTVTSAQKNPTAFYLCASSIVRVRENSYNEQFFGPGTRLTVL.

This clonotype was detected once. In nucleotides, the CDR3 is TGTGCCAGCAGTTTTAGCGGGGGGATTTACAATGAGCAGTTCTTC. Its protein product is CASSFSGGIYNEQFF. This sequence joins TRBV12-3 or TRBV12-4 and TRBJ2-1; 10 nucleotides line up with TRBD2. The CDR3 is made up of 15 amino acids. J gave up 4 bases and V 3 bases, and 3 bases lay outside the gene matches.

The genes are TRBV19 and TRBJ1-1, with no clear D. The CDR3 is made up of 12 amino acids. Germline V gives CDR1 LNHDA, CDR2 SQIVND (reference sequence). Between the trimmed V and J ends, which lost 2 bases and 7 bases, there was a span of 8 bases. In DNA form, the CDR3 reads TGTGCCAGTAGTATATCGGGAAATGAAGCTTTCTTT. Its translation is CASSISGNEAFF.

The rearrangement uses TRBV12-3 or TRBV12-4 and TRBJ2-2; no definite D call. This CDR3 is built from 14 residues. V was trimmed by 5 bases and J by 2 bases, leaving 9 bases between them. CDR3 residues: CASSHGPNTGELFF. The CDR3 DNA sequence: TGTGCCAGCAGTCATGGACCTAACACCGGGGAGCTGTTTTTT.

V gene TRBV6-6 combines with J gene TRBJ2-3, with D tentatively TRBD1 (5 bases). Germline CDR1 MNHNY, CDR2 SVGAGI (reference sequence). The CDR3 is 16 residues long. V gave up 10 bases and J gave up 2 bases, with 22 bases separating them. The CDR3 DNA is TGTGCCAACCGACCAGGGTTTATTGGGGACACAGATACGCAGTATTTT. Its protein product is CANRPGFIGDTDTQYF.

This sequence joins TRBV28 and TRBJ2-7; D ambiguous. The germline CDR1 and CDR2 sequences are MDHEN and SYDVKM. Trimming stripped 8 bases from V and 0 bases from J, with 14 bases between. The CDR3 covers 14 residues. CDR3 sequence reads: CASVVGGSSYEQYF. The CDR3 nucleotides read TGTGCCAGCGTGGTAGGCGGCAGCTCCTACGAGCAGTACTTC.

The V call is TRBV27, the J call TRBJ2-1, with TRBD2 matching over 12 bases. The CDR3 is 17 residues long. V gave up 4 bases and J gave up 9 bases; unmatched junction bases: 13. Germline V lookup: CDR1 MNHEY, CDR2 SMNVEV (reference sequence). The chain's CDR3 is CASSSQWTSGVYAEQFF. The CDR3 region has the DNA TGTGCCAGCAGTTCCCAATGGACTAGCGGGGTTTATGCTGAGCAGTTCTTC.

This clonotype appeared a few times. The chain carries TRBV7-1 and TRBJ2-1; tentative D call: TRBD1 (5 bases). TRBV7-1 is designated an ORF whose function remains uncertain. The CDR3 spans 14 residues. Trimming stripped 5 bases from V and 3 bases from J, with 11 bases between. This chain's CDR3 is CASSPRQSYNEQFF. For the CDR3, the DNA is TGTGCCAGCAGCCCCAGACAGAGCTACAATGAGCAGTTCTTC.

This clonotype has just a few counts. The chain employs TRBV6-5 and TRBJ2-7; D may be TRBD1 (5 bases). Per germline, CDR1 MNHEY and CDR2 SVGAGI. This CDR3 is built from 15 residues. Trimming stripped 0 bases from V and 5 bases from J, with 14 bases between. CDR3 region: CASSYSAVQVHEQYF. For the CDR3, the DNA is TGTGCCAGCAGTTACTCGGCGGTACAGGTCCACGAGCAGTACTTC.

The chain links TRBV2 to TRBJ2-3; D possibly corresponds to TRBD1 (5 bases). The V end lost 7 bases, the J end lost 1 base, and 12 bases lay between the germline ends. This CDR3 comprises 14 residues. The germline V gene has CDR1 SNHLY and CDR2 FYNNEI. CDR3 amino acids: CASKQEPGTDTQYF. In DNA, the CDR3 is TGTGCCAGCAAACAGGAGCCAGGCACAGATACGCAGTATTTT.

This clonotype has ten or more counts. This chain connects TRBV7-2 to TRBJ1-2, with D perhaps TRBD1 (6 bases). The CDR3 is made up of 15 amino acids. Trimming cost V 0 bases and J 6 bases, with 14 bases left between them. CDR1 SGHTA and CDR2 FQGNSA come from the germline V gene. The CDR3 spells CASSLARQELNGYTF. The CDR3 coding sequence is TGTGCCAGCAGCTTAGCGCGACAGGAGCTAAATGGCTACACCTTC.

V and J are TRBV7-2 and TRBJ2-3; 8 bases line up with TRBD2. Unmatched junction bases numbered 10, after V lost 5 bases and J lost 0 bases. CDR3 length: 17 amino acids. Germline V lookup: CDR1 SGHTA, CDR2 FQGNSA. This CDR3 reads CASSHGLALDSTDTQYF. The CDR3 region has the DNA TGTGCCAGCAGCCACGGACTAGCCTTAGACAGCACAGATACGCAGTATTTT.

This clonotype came up a few times. The V call is TRBV2, the J call TRBJ2-3; TRBD1 might be the D (6 bases). The CDR3 spans 12 residues. Germline CDR1 is SNHLY and CDR2 is FYNNEI. Between the trimmed V and J ends, which lost 6 bases and 6 bases, there was a span of 10 bases. The CDR3 reads CASSTGMDTQYF. Here the CDR3 DNA reads TGTGCCAGCAGCACAGGGATGGATACGCAGTATTTT.

This clonotype was observed once. V gene TRBV5-6 combines with J gene TRBJ1-6; D not certain. Trimming cost V 2 bases and J 6 bases, with 6 bases left between them. CDR3 length: 13 amino acids. Germline V CDR1 and CDR2: SGHDT, YYEEEE. CDR3 residues: CASSLQPNSPLHF. CDR3 nucleotide sequence: TGTGCCAGCAGCTTACAGCCTAATTCACCCCTCCACTTT.

This clonotype appeared many times. The V call is TRBV7-9, the J call TRBJ2-7; TRBD1 matches at 8 bases. V dropped 5 bases and J dropped 4; count of bases not matched to a gene: 10. The germline V gene has CDR1 SEHNR and CDR2 FQNEAQ (reference sequence). This CDR3 has 15 residues. The CDR3, as DNA: TGTGCCAGCAGCCCAGACAGGGGAATCGTGTACGAGCAGTACTTC. Protein sequence: CASSPDRGIVYEQYF. The full variable domain, its missing parts supplied by reference TRBV7-9 and TRBJ2-7, is DTGVSQNPRHKITKRGQNVTFRCDPISEHNRLYWYRQTLGQGPEFLTYFQNEAQLEKSRLLSDRFSAERPKGSFSTLEIQRTEQGDSAMYLCASSPDRGIVYEQYFGPGTRLTVT.

This clonotype has a handful of counts. This rearrangement joins TRBV28 to TRBJ2-5; no definite D call. The CDR3 contains 15 residues. V was pared by 9 bases and J by 2 bases, with 19 bases between. Germline V gene lookup returns CDR1 MDHEN and CDR2 SYDVKM. The CDR3 region has the DNA TGTGCCAGTCGGCCGACGGGCCAGAGGCAAGAGACCCAGTACTTC. Residues: CASRPTGQRQETQYF.